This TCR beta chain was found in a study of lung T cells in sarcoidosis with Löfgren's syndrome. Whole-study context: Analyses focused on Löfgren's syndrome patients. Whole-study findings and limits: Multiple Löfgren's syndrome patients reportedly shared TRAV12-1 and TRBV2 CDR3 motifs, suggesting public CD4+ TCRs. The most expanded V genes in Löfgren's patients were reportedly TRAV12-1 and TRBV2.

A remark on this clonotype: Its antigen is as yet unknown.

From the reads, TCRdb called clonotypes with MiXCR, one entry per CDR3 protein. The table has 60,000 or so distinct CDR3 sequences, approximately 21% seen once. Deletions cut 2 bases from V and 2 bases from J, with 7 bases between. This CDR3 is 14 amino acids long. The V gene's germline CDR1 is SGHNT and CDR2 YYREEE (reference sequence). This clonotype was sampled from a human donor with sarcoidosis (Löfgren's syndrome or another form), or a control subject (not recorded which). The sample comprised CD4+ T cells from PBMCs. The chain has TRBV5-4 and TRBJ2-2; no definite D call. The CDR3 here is CASSFGPNTGELFF. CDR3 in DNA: TGTGCCAGCAGCTTCGGGCCAAACACCGGGGAGCTGTTTTTT.